The 6 T cell receptor beta chains listed next were all sequenced from one sample in a study of blood T cell repertoires in COVID-19. Repertoires were generated with immunoSEQ multiplex PCR, while TCRdb's copy carries only in-frame clones and drops some. The sample consists of some 91,000 clones, roughly nine tenths of them appearing once. The specimen sequenced was peripheral blood. The receptors shown here come from a man aged 60 to 69 with acute or convalescent COVID-19.

The chain has TRBV7-8 and TRBJ1-3; 8 bases map to TRBD1. V was pared by 4 bases and J by 4 bases, with 6 bases of the junction left unmatched. The CDR3 consists of 15 residues. Germline V gene data show CDR1 as SGHVS and CDR2 as FQNEAQ. The CDR3 nucleotides read TGTGCCAGCAGCTGGCAGGGGGCGGGGGGAAACACCATATATTTT. As protein: CASSWQGAGGNTIYF.

The rearrangement links TRBV7-2 to TRBJ2-3, with 7 bases fitting TRBD2. CDR3 length equals 15 residues. CDR1 is SGHTA and CDR2 is FQGNSA in the germline V gene. V lost 5 bases and J lost 5; bases outside the gene matches: 10. The CDR3 coding sequence is TGTGCCAGCAGCACCTTGGGGGGGAGCGGAGATACGCAGTATTTT. Encoded protein: CASSTLGGSGDTQYF.

The gene calls are TRBV7-9 and TRBJ1-4; D possibly corresponds to TRBD1 (5 bases). The V end lost 10 bases, the J end lost 4 bases, and 16 bases lay between the germline ends. This CDR3 has 14 amino acids. Germline values: CDR1 SEHNR, CDR2 FQNEAQ (reference sequence). The CDR3 DNA is TGTGCCACCTCCGGGGGACGTAATAATGAAAAACTGTTTTTT. Protein product: CATSGGRNNEKLFF.

V is TRBV10-3 and J is TRBJ1-5, with 10 bases matching TRBD1. The V segment lost 4 bases and the J segment 3 bases; nucleotides outside the gene matches: 9. The germline V gene has CDR1 ENHRY and CDR2 SYGVKD. This CDR3 contains 17 residues. The CDR3 coding sequence is TGTGCCATCAGTGGTATACCGGGACAGGGGATCAATCAGCCCCAGCATTTT. It codes for CAISGIPGQGINQPQHF.

V usage is TRBV6-5 and J usage is TRBJ1-1, with D tentatively TRBD1 (6 bases). CDR3 length: 14 amino acids. The germline V and J ends were trimmed by 6 bases and 3 bases, with 14 bases remaining between them. The V gene's germline CDR1 is MNHEY and CDR2 SVGAGI. CDR3 sequence: CASRQQGQYTEAFF. In DNA, the CDR3 is TGTGCCAGCAGGCAGCAGGGACAATACACTGAAGCTTTCTTT.

This clone was detected only once. The CDR3 loop reads CASSDKATGNTIYF. CDR3 DNA: TGTGCCAGCAGTGATAAAGCTACTGGAAACACCATATATTTT. The chain employs TRBV6-6 and TRBJ1-3; no reliable D call. Germline lookup yields CDR1 MNHNY and CDR2 SVGAGI (reference sequence). Trimming removed 5 bases from V and 2 bases from J, with 10 bases in between. This CDR3 is 14 amino acids long.